This passage covers 12 T cell receptor beta chains from one sample sequenced in a study of identical twins (dated by TCRdb to about 2016). The library was made by 5' RACE. The listed sequencing device is Illumina HiSeq 2000. Using fastp trimming at Q25 and MiXCR clonotype assembly, TCRdb reanalyzed the public sequencing data and kept in-frame beta chains. Rows matching on CDR3 protein sequence are summarized as one entry with the most common DNA and genes. In all, the sample holds approximately 550,000 distinct CDR3 sequences, and about a fifth of those were seen once. Approximately 0.49% of the sample comes from the top ten. This sample also appeared in a second study, on yellow fever vaccine responses in identical twins.

Sequenced sample: CD4+ T cells sorted from blood. These receptors came from a woman aged 18-35 years in good health.

The J gene is TRBJ1-6, the V gene TRBV12-3 or TRBV12-4; tentatively, D is TRBD1 (6 bases). The V gene lost 6 bases and the J gene lost 5 bases, with 11 bases spanning the gap. The CDR3 has 14 amino acids. The CDR3 reads CASRDRMHNSPLHF. CDR3 nucleotides: TGTGCCAGCAGAGACAGGATGCATAATTCACCCCTCCACTTT.

This clonotype occurred a few times. The V and J genes are TRBV4-1 and TRBJ2-1, with 9 nucleotides matching TRBD2. The CDR3 is 18 amino acids. V lost 1 base to trimming and J lost 0 bases; unmatched junction nucleotides: 7. Germline V gives CDR1 MGHRA, CDR2 YSYEKL. The CDR3 loop reads CASSQGLAGRSSYNEQFF. CDR3 DNA: TGCGCCAGCAGCCAAGGGCTAGCGGGAAGGAGCTCCTACAATGAGCAGTTCTTC.

The V gene is TRBV20-1, the J gene TRBJ2-5; D perhaps matches TRBD2 (5 bases). The CDR3 has 13 residues. The ends were cut back, 4 bases at V and 6 bases at J, with 15 bases in the middle. From germline, CDR1 is DFQATT and CDR2 SNEGSKA (reference sequence). CDR3 amino acids: CSATELGSKTQYF. The CDR3 bases are TGCAGTGCTACCGAACTAGGGAGTAAGACCCAGTACTTC.

The chain employs TRBV12-3 or TRBV12-4 and TRBJ2-7, with 8 bases that match TRBD1. The ends lost 5 bases at V and 7 bases at J; junction bases unmatched: 10. The CDR3 contains 14 residues. CDR3 sequence reads: CASSRHRGVGEQYF. DNA of the CDR3: TGTGCCAGCAGTCGACACAGGGGGGTGGGGGAGCAGTACTTC.

This clonotype was counted a few times. The chain joins TRBV14 to TRBJ2-7, with TRBD1 as a possible D gene (5 bases). Germline-derived CDR1 and CDR2 are SGHDN and FVKESK. The CDR3 runs to 13 residues. V was pared by 5 bases and J by 3 bases, with 11 bases between. The DNA for the CDR3 is TGTGCCAGCAGCTCAGGGATCCTCTACGAGCAGTACGTC. Protein: CASSSGILYEQYV.

The chain joins TRBV11-2 to TRBJ2-7; D ambiguous. Deletions cut 0 bases from V and 0 bases from J, with 6 bases between. CDR1 and CDR2 (germline): SGHAT, FQNNGV. This CDR3 comprises 14 residues. The CDR3 DNA sequence: TGTGCCAGCAGCTTAGAGTCTGTCTCCTACGAGCAGTACGTC. It yields the protein CASSLESVSYEQYV.

V usage is TRBV11-2 and J usage is TRBJ2-1; TRBD2 agrees at 10 bases. The V gene's germline CDR1 is SGHAT and CDR2 FQNNGV. V shed 0 bases and J 6 bases; nucleotides not matched to a gene: 11. The CDR3 totals 18 residues. The chain's CDR3 is CASSLEIAGGLSFNEQFF. CDR3 coding DNA: TGTGCCAGCAGCTTAGAGATAGCGGGGGGACTGAGTTTCAATGAGCAGTTCTTC.

The V call is TRBV5-1, the J call TRBJ1-4; D gene unclear. This CDR3 is built from 17 residues. The germline V and J ends were trimmed by 4 bases and 2 bases, with 18 bases remaining between them. The germline V gene has CDR1 SGHRS and CDR2 YFSETQ. Here the CDR3 reads CASSRSLEFPTNEKLFF. CDR3 bases: TGCGCCAGCAGCAGGTCTTTGGAGTTCCCGACTAATGAAAAACTGTTTTTT.

This sequence joins TRBV7-8 and TRBJ2-7; 10 bases line up with TRBD2. The germline V gene encodes CDR1 SGHVS and CDR2 FQNEAQ. Trimming at V came to 2 bases and at J to 4 bases, leaving 8 bases not matched to a gene. CDR3 size: 16 residues. CDR3 coding DNA: TGTGCCAGCAGCTTACAAAGCGGGAGGGAGACATACGAGCAGTACTTC. This gives the protein CASSLQSGRETYEQYF.

J is TRBJ2-2 and V is TRBV20-1; maybe TRBD2 (6 bases). Germline CDR1 DFQATT, CDR2 SNEGSKA (reference sequence). The V gene lost 6 bases and the J gene lost 2 bases, with 10 bases spanning the gap. This CDR3 contains 13 residues. This chain's CDR3 is CSAAGPNTGELFF. DNA for the CDR3: TGCAGTGCGGCGGGACCAAACACCGGGGAGCTGTTTTTT.

This clonotype was seen a handful of times. The chain employs TRBV12-5 and TRBJ1-2; 9 positions match TRBD1. Germline V gene data show CDR1 as LGHNT and CDR2 as FRNRAP. Trimming removed 4 bases from V and 8 bases from J; junction bases left unmatched: 11. The CDR3 is 15 residues long. CDR3 region: CASGYQTGQGGGYTF. The CDR3 DNA sequence: TGTGCTAGTGGTTATCAAACGGGACAGGGCGGCGGCTACACCTTC.

J is TRBJ2-1 and V is TRBV29-1; TRBD1 agrees at 10 bases. Germline trimming cut 3 bases from V and 6 bases from J; bases unmatched to any gene: 5. The CDR3 is 14 residues long. Germline CDR1 SQVTM, CDR2 ANQGSEA. The CDR3 loop is CSVDGTGVGNEQFF. The CDR3 DNA follows: TGCAGCGTTGATGGGACAGGGGTAGGCAATGAGCAGTTCTTC.